The 22 T cell receptor beta chains below were found in one sample sequenced in a study of technical replicates of blood from a few donors. Assay: immunoSEQ multiplex PCR; the TCRdb copy retains only in-frame clones and omits some. Seen here are about 66,000 clones, more than 75% observed once, and the top ten hold approximately 4.5%. The sample taken for sequencing was PBMCs. Receptors were obtained from a human donor in good health. Some clones in this sample may be carry-over from other donors' samples.

This chain links TRBV6-4 with TRBJ2-3; D perhaps matches TRBD1 (5 bases). Germline V lookup: CDR1 MRHNA, CDR2 SNTAGT. Trimming cost V 6 bases and J 5 bases, with 12 bases left between them. The CDR3 covers 13 residues. Written as DNA, the CDR3 is TGTGCCAGCAGCGCCAGGGTGGGAGATACGCAGTATTTT. Amino acids: CASSARVGDTQYF.

This sequence joins TRBV28 and TRBJ1-5, with D tentatively TRBD1 (5 bases). The germline V gene encodes CDR1 MDHEN and CDR2 SYDVKM. This CDR3 has 15 residues. The V end was cut by 2 bases, the J end by 4 bases, with 12 bases between. The CDR3, as DNA: TGTGCCAGCAGTTTAGGTGGCGGGGGGAATCAGCCCCAGCATTTT. As protein: CASSLGGGGNQPQHF.

This sequence joins TRBV7-3 and TRBJ2-5, with a weak D call TRBD1 (6 bases). This CDR3 is built from 16 residues. V lost 1 base and J lost 1, with 13 bases in between. The germline V gene encodes CDR1 SGHTA and CDR2 FQGTGA. Written as DNA, the CDR3 is TGTGCCAGCAGCTTAAAGGCAGGGGTCGGCCAAGAGACCCAGTACTTC. This sequence encodes CASSLKAGVGQETQYF.

The rearrangement joins TRBV30 to TRBJ2-5; unclear D gene. Per germline, CDR1 GTSNPN and CDR2 SVGIG (reference sequence). V was clipped by 0 bases and J by 2 bases, with 10 bases between them. There are 14 residues in the CDR3. The chain's CDR3 is CAWSVSVYQETQYF. The CDR3 nucleotides are TGTGCCTGGAGTGTATCAGTATATCAAGAGACCCAGTACTTC. The full variable domain, rest sourced from reference TRBV30 and TRBJ2-5, is SQTIHQWPATLVQPVGSPLSLECTVEGTSNPNLYWYRQAAGRGLQLLFYSVGIGQISSEVPQNLSASRPQDRQFILSSKKLLLSDSGFYLCAWSVSVYQETQYFGPGTRLLVL.

The chain joins TRBV7-3 to TRBJ1-1, with D possibly TRBD1 on 5 matching bases. There are 14 residues in the CDR3. Germline V gene sequence: CDR1 SGHTA, CDR2 FQGTGA. V shed 6 bases and J shed 2 bases, with 13 bases lying between them. The CDR3 region has the DNA TGTGCCAGCAGTAAACGGGGGGGAAACACTGAAGCTTTCTTT. Translated, it gives CASSKRGGNTEAFF.

This chain links TRBV7-2 with TRBJ2-7; 8 nucleotides match TRBD2. The CDR3 has 13 residues. With V trimmed by 4 bases and J by 6 bases, 5 bases remained unmatched. In germline, CDR1 is SGHTA, CDR2 FQGNSA. The CDR3 coding sequence is TGTGCCAGCAGCTCCTTAGCGGGGCTCGAGCAGTACTTC. It yields the protein CASSSLAGLEQYF. Full variable domain (missing parts from reference TRBV7-2 and TRBJ2-7): GAGVSQSPSNKVTEKGKDVELRCDPISGHTALYWYRQSLGQGLEFLIYFQGNSAPDKSGLPSDRFSAERTGGSVSTLTIQRTQQEDSAVYLCASSSLAGLEQYFGPGTRLTVT.

This rearrangement joins TRBV7-9 to TRBJ1-2, with D tentatively TRBD1 (6 bases). Deletions cut 3 bases from V and 6 bases from J, with 11 bases between. Per germline, CDR1 SEHNR and CDR2 FQNEAQ (reference sequence). CDR3 length equals 13 residues. Written as DNA, the CDR3 is TGTGCCAGCAGCTTGGGGGCTGAAGATGGCTACACCTTC. It translates to CASSLGAEDGYTF.

As regards this clone: Other DNA sequences of this sample code for an identical CDR3. In DNA, the CDR3 is TGTGCCAGCAGCGTAGGACAGGGGTCAACTAATGAAAAACTGTTTTTT. This gives the protein CASSVGQGSTNEKLFF. The rearrangement links TRBV9 to TRBJ1-4, with TRBD1 identical over 8 bases. Germline trimming cut 0 bases from V and 0 bases from J; bases unmatched to any gene: 1. Germline lookup yields CDR1 SGDLS and CDR2 YYNGEE. CDR3 length: 16 residues.

The chain employs TRBV5-4 and TRBJ2-5, with D possibly TRBD2 on 7 matching bases. Germline CDR1 is SGHNT and CDR2 is YYREEE (reference sequence). V lost 3 bases, J lost 4 bases, and 16 bases lay in between. The CDR3 has 15 amino acids. CDR3 region: CASSSPVGGRETQYF. Here the CDR3 DNA reads TGTGCCAGCAGCTCCCCGGTCGGGGGGCGAGAGACCCAGTACTTC.

The rearrangement uses TRBV5-1 and TRBJ2-1; 7 bases match TRBD1. The CDR3 is 16 amino acids. CDR1 and CDR2 from the germline V gene are SGHRS and YFSETQ. Trimming removed 4 bases from V and 4 bases from J; junction bases left unmatched: 11. This CDR3 is CASSARPDRQYNEQFF. CDR3 nucleotides: TGCGCCAGCAGCGCGAGACCGGACAGGCAGTACAATGAGCAGTTCTTC.

The chain carries TRBV10-3 and TRBJ1-1; possibly TRBD1 for D (5 bases). The V and J ends lost 8 bases and 1 base respectively, with 11 bases between them. The CDR3 length is 13 residues. In germline, CDR1 is ENHRY, CDR2 SYGVKD. In DNA, the CDR3 is TGTGCCATCGGCAAGACAGAGAACACTGAAGCTTTCTTT. Encoded protein: CAIGKTENTEAFF.

V is TRBV9 and J is TRBJ1-3; D might be TRBD1 (6 bases). The V and J ends lost 0 bases and 0 bases respectively, with 7 bases between them. The germline V gene has CDR1 SGDLS and CDR2 YYNGEE. There are 15 residues in the CDR3. CDR3 coding DNA: TGTGCCAGCAGCGTAGAGGACAGCTCTGGAAACACCATATATTTT. Its protein product is CASSVEDSSGNTIYF.

The genes are TRBV5-1 and TRBJ1-2; TRBD1 is a possible D gene (6 bases). CDR1 and CDR2 from the germline V gene are SGHRS and YFSETQ. The CDR3 runs 13 residues. The germline V and J ends were trimmed by 4 bases and 8 bases, with 15 bases remaining between them. Written as DNA, the CDR3 is TGCGCCAGCAGCGCTGAACAGGGTATAGGCTACACCTTC. Its protein product is CASSAEQGIGYTF. Full variable domain (remainder filled in from reference TRBV5-1 and TRBJ1-2): KAGVTQTPRYLIKTRGQQVTLSCSPISGHRSVSWYQQTPGQGLQFLFEYFSETQRNKGNFPGRFSGRQFSNSRSEMNVSTLELGDSALYLCASSAEQGIGYTFGSGTRLTVV.

The chain couples TRBV7-2 to TRBJ2-1; TRBD2 might be the D (6 bases). Germline lookup yields CDR1 SGHTA and CDR2 FQGNSA. The V gene lost 5 bases and the J gene lost 13 bases, with 18 bases spanning the gap. The CDR3 covers 13 residues. The CDR3 nucleotides are TGTGCCAGCAGCAACTTAGGTAGGACTAACCAGTTCTTC. This translates into CASSNLGRTNQFF.

This sequence joins TRBV5-1 and TRBJ1-1, with 12 bases identical to TRBD1. Germline V gene lookup returns CDR1 SGHRS and CDR2 YFSETQ. The junction had 11 bases not matched to a gene; V was cut back by 0 bases and J by 5 bases. The CDR3 sequence is 18 residues long. CDR3 in DNA: TGCGCCAGCAGCTTGGAGCCCGCAGGGACAGGGGGCCGGACTGAAGCTTTCTTT. Encoded protein: CASSLEPAGTGGRTEAFF.

With regard to this clone: This may be a read error: a much more frequent sequence differs by one nucleotide. Other DNA sequences in the same sample also yield this CDR3. The rearrangement joins TRBV5-1 to TRBJ2-1, with 8 bases fitting TRBD2. Germline V gene lookup returns CDR1 SGHRS and CDR2 YFSETQ. The CDR3 consists of 14 residues. Losses at the gene ends were 3 bases for V and 4 bases for J; bases not matched to a gene: 3. The CDR3 DNA is TGCGCCAGCAGCTCCGCGGGAGGATACAATGAGCAGTTCTTC. The encoded protein is CASSSAGGYNEQFF.

The chain couples TRBV5-4 to TRBJ2-5; possibly TRBD2 for D (5 bases). The CDR3 is 14 amino acids. Germline V gene sequence: CDR1 SGHNT, CDR2 YYREEE (reference sequence). With 5 bases removed from V and 1 base from J, the gap between germline ends came to 12 bases. This CDR3 is CASSLRRGQETQYF. Here the CDR3 DNA reads TGTGCCAGCAGTCTACGTCGGGGCCAAGAGACCCAGTACTTC.

This clone was seen just once. The chain links TRBV2 to TRBJ2-7; no firm D call. The length of the CDR3 is 15 residues. Germline assignment: CDR1 SNHLY and CDR2 FYNNEI. V lost 0 bases and J lost 7, with 16 bases in between. The CDR3 DNA sequence: TGTGCCAGCAGTGAAGCGCTGGCCCAGGCCGCGGAGCAGTACTTC. As protein: CASSEALAQAAEQYF.

The chain joins TRBV6-5 to TRBJ2-2; maybe TRBD2 (6 bases). The CDR3 contains 15 residues. With 4 bases removed from V and 5 bases from J, the gap between germline ends came to 14 bases. CDR1 is MNHEY, CDR2 SVGAGI, per germline. Here the CDR3 reads CASSSYMGGTGELFF. The CDR3 DNA follows: TGTGCCAGCAGTTCCTACATGGGAGGTACCGGGGAGCTGTTTTTT.

Points on this clone: This CDR3 is also generated by other DNA sequences in the sample. The chain has TRBV5-1 and TRBJ2-3, with 11 bases matching TRBD2. J gave up 1 base and V 3 bases, and 1 base lay outside the gene matches. Germline V gives CDR1 SGHRS, CDR2 YFSETQ. The CDR3 runs 15 residues. CDR3 loop: CASSSGLAGTDTQYF. The CDR3 nucleotides are TGCGCCAGCAGCTCGGGACTAGCGGGCACAGATACGCAGTATTTT.

This clone has just one count. The rearrangement joins TRBV6-4 to TRBJ2-2; possibly TRBD1 for D (5 bases). The CDR3 totals 14 residues. Trimming left V 4 bases short and J 4 bases short, with 10 bases between. Germline CDR1 and CDR2: MRHNA and SNTAGT. In DNA, the CDR3 is TGTGCCAGCAGTGCGCAGGGTATCACCGGGGAGCTGTTTTTT. Translation: CASSAQGITGELFF.

V and J are TRBV4-1 and TRBJ2-1; the D gene is possibly TRBD1 (5 bases). The CDR3 runs to 16 residues. Germline V gene data show CDR1 as MGHRA and CDR2 as YSYEKL. Deletions cut 0 bases from V and 3 bases from J, with 12 bases between. The CDR3 bases are TGCGCCAGCAGCCAAGACAGGACAACATTCTACAATGAGCAGTTCTTC. Protein sequence: CASSQDRTTFYNEQFF.